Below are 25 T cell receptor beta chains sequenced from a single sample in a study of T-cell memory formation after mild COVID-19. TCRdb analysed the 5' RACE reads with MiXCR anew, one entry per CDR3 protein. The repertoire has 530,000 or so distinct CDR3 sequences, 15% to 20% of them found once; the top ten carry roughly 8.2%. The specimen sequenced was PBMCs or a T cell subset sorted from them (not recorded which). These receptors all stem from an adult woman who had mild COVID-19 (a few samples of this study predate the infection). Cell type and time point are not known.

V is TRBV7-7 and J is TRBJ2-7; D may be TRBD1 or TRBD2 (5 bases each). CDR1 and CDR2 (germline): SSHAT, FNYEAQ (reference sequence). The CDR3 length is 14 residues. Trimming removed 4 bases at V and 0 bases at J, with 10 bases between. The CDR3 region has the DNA TGTGCCAGCAGCTCCGGGACGGACTCCTACGAGCAGTACTTC. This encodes CASSSGTDSYEQYF.

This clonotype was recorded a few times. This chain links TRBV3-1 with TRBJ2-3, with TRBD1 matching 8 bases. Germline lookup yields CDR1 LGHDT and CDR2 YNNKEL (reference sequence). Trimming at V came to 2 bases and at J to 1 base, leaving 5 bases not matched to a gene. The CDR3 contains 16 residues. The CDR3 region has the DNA TGTGCCAGCAGCCAATTGGGACAGGTGGGCACAGATACGCAGTATTTT. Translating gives CASSQLGQVGTDTQYF.

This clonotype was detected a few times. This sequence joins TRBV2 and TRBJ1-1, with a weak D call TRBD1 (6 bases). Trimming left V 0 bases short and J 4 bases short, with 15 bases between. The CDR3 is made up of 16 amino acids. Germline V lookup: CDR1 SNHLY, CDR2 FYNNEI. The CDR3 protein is CASSEARRGGGTEAFF. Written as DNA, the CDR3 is TGTGCCAGCAGTGAAGCGCGCCGAGGGGGAGGCACTGAAGCTTTCTTT.

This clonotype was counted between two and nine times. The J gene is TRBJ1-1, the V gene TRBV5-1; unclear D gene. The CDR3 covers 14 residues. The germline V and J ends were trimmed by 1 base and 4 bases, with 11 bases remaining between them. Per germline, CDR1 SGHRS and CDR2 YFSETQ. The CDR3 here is CASSLILESTEAFF. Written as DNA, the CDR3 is TGCGCCAGCAGCTTGATCTTGGAAAGCACTGAAGCTTTCTTT.

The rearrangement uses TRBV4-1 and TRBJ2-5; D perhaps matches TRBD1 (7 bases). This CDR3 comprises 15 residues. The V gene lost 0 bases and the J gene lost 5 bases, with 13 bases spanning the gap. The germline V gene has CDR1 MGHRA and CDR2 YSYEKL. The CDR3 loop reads CASSQEGSGGETQYF. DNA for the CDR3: TGCGCCAGCAGCCAAGAAGGTTCAGGGGGGGAGACCCAGTACTTC.

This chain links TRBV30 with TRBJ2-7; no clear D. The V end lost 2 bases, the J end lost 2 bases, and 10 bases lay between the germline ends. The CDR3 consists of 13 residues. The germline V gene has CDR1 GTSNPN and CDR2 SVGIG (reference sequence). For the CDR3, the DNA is TGTGCCTGGAGTCGTGGGGTCACCTACGAGCAGTACTTC. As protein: CAWSRGVTYEQYF.

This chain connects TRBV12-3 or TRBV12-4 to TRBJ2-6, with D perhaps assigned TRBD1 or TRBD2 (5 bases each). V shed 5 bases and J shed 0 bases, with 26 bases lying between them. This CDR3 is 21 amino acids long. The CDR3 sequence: CASSLHSPTEAAYSGANVLTF. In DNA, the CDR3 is TGTGCCAGCAGTCTCCACTCCCCGACAGAAGCGGCCTACTCTGGGGCCAACGTCCTGACTTTC.

CDR3 nucleotide sequence: TGTGCCAGCAGTGCCTCGTGGGGGCCAAACGGGGAGCTGTTTTTT. Translation: CASSASWGPNGELFF. This chain connects TRBV6-4 to TRBJ2-2, with D perhaps matching TRBD1 (6 bases). The germline V gene encodes CDR1 MRHNA and CDR2 SNTAGT. With 4 bases removed from V and 7 bases from J, the gap between germline ends came to 16 bases. The length of the CDR3 is 15 residues.

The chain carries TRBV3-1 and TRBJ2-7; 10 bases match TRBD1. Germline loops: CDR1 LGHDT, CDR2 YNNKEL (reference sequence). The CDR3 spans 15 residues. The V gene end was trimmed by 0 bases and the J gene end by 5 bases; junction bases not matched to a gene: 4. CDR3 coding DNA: TGTGCCAGCAGCCAAGAGGGGACAGGGGACCACGAGCAGTACTTC. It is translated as CASSQEGTGDHEQYF.

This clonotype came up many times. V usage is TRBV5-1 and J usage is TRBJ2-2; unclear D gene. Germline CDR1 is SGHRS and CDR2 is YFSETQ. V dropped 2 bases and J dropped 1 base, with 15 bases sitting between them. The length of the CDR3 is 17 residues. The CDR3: CASSFTGRDLNTGELFF. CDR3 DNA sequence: TGCGCCAGCAGCTTCACGGGCAGAGATTTGAACACCGGGGAGCTGTTTTTT.

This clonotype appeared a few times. Here the CDR3 reads CATSAEVSNNPYNEQFF. CDR3 DNA: TGTGCCACCAGCGCGGAGGTGTCAAATAACCCTTACAATGAGCAGTTCTTC. The chain carries TRBV15 and TRBJ2-1; a possible D gene is TRBD2 (5 bases). V was cut by 5 bases and J by 4 bases, with 21 bases left in between. This CDR3 spans 17 amino acids. Germline V lookup: CDR1 LNHNV, CDR2 YYDKDF (reference sequence).

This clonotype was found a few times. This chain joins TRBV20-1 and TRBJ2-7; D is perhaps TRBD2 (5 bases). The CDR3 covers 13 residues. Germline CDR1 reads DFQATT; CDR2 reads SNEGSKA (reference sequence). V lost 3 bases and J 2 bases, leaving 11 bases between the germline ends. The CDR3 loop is CSASFQRTYEQYF. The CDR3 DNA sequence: TGCAGTGCTAGCTTCCAGCGGACCTACGAGCAGTACTTC.

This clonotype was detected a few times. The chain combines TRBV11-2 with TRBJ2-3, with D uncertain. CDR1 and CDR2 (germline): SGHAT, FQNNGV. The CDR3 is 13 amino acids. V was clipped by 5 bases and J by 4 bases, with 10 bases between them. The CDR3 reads CASSPSPADTQYF. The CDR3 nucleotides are TGTGCCAGCAGCCCGAGTCCCGCAGATACGCAGTATTTT.

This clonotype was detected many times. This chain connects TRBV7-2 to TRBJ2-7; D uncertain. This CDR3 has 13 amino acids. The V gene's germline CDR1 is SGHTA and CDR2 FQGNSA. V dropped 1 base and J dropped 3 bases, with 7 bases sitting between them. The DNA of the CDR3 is TGTGCCAGCAGCTTAGGGCACCTCTACGAGCAGTACTTC. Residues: CASSLGHLYEQYF.

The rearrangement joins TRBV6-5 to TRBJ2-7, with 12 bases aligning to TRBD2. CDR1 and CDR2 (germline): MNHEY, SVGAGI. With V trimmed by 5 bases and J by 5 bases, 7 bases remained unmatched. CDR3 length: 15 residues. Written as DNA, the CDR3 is TGTGCCAGCAGTCACGGGACTAGCGGGTCGAACGAGCAGTACTTC. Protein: CASSHGTSGSNEQYF.

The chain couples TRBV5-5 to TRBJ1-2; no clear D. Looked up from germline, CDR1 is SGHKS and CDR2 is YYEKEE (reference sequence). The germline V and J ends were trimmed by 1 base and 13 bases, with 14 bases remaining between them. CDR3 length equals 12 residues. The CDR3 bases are TGTGCCAGCAGCTTGTCCCACGGGCGGGTCACCTTC. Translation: CASSLSHGRVTF.

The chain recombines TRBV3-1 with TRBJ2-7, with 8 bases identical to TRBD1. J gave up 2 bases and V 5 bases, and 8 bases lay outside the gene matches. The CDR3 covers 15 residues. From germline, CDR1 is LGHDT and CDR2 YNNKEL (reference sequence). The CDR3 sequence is CASSGKDRGTYEQYF. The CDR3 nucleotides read TGTGCCAGCAGCGGAAAAGACAGGGGAACCTACGAGCAGTACTTC.

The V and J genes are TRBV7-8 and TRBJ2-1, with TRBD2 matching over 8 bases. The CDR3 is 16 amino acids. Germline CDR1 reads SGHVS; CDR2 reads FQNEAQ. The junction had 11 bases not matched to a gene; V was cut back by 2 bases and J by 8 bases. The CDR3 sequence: CASSLRHGRALDEQFF. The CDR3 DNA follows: TGTGCCAGCAGCTTACGGCACGGGAGGGCCTTGGATGAGCAGTTCTTC.

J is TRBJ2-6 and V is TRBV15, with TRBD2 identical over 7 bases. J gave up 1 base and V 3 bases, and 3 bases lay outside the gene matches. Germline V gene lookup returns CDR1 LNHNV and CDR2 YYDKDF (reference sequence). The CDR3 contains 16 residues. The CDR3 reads CATSRGGESGANVLTF. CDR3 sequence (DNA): TGTGCCACCAGCAGGGGAGGGGAGTCTGGGGCCAACGTCCTGACTTTC.

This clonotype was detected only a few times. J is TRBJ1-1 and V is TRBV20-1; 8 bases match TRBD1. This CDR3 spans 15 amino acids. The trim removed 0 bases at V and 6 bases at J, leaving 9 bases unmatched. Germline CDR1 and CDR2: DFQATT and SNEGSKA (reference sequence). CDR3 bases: TGCAGTGCTAGAGACCTTCAACAGGGGGACGCTGAAGCTTTCTTT. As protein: CSARDLQQGDAEAFF.

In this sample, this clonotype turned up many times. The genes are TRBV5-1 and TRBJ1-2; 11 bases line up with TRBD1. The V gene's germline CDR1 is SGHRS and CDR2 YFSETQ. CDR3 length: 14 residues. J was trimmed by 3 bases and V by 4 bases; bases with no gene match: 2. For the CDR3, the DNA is TGCGCCAGCAGCCTGGGACAGGGGGACTATGGCTACACCTTC. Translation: CASSLGQGDYGYTF.

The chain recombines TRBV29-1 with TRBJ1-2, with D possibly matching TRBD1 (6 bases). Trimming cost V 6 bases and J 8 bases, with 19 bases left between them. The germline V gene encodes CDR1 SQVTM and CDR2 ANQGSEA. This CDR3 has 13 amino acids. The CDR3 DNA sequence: TGCAGCGTCCACGACAGGATCAGTTGGGGCTACACCTTC. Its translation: CSVHDRISWGYTF.

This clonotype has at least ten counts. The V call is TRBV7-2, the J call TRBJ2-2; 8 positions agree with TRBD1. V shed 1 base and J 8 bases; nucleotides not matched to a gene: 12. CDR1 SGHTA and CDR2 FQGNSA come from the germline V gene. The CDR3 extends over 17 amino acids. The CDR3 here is CASSLDVRTGTLGELFF. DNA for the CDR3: TGTGCCAGCAGCTTAGATGTGAGGACAGGGACACTTGGGGAGCTGTTTTTT.

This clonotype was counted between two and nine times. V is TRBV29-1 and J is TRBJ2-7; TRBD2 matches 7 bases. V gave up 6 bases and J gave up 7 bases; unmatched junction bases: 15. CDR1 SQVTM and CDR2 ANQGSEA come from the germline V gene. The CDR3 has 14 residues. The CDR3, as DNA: TGCAGCGTCGAGTCGAGGGAGGGCCAGGAAGAGCAGTACTTC. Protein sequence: CSVESREGQEEQYF.

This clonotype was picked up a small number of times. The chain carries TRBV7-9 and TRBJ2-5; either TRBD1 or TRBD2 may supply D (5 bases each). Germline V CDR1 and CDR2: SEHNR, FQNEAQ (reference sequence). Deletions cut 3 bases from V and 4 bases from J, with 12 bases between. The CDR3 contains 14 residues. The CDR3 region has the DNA TGTGCCAGCAGCTTCTGGGCAGGGAGAGAGACCCAGTACTTC. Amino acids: CASSFWAGRETQYF.